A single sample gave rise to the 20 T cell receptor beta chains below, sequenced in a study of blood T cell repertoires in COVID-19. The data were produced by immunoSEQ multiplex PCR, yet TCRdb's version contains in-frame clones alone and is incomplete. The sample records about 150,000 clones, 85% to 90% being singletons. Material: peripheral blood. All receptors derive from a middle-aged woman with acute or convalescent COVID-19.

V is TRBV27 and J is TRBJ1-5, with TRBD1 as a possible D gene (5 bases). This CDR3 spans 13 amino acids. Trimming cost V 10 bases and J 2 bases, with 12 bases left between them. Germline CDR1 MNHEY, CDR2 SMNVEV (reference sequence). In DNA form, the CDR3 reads TGTGCCATGGAGGGGACCGGCAATCAGCCCCAGCATTTT. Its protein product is CAMEGTGNQPQHF.

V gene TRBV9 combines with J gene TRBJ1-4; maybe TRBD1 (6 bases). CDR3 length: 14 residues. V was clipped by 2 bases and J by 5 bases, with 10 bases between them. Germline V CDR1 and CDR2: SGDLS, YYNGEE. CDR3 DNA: TGTGCCAGCAGCGTGGACAGTACCAATGAAAAACTGTTTTTT. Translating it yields CASSVDSTNEKLFF. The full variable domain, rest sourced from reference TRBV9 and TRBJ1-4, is DSGVTQTPKHLITATGQRVTLRCSPRSGDLSVYWYQQSLDQGLQFLIQYYNGEERAKGNILERFSAQQFPDLHSELNLSSLELGDSALYFCASSVDSTNEKLFFGSGTQLSVL.

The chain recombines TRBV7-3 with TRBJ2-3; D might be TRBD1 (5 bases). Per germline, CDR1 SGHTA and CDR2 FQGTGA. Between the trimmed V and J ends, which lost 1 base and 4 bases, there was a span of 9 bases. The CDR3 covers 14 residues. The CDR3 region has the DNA TGTGCCAGCAGCTTAAACCCAGGGCCAGATACGCAGTATTTT. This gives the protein CASSLNPGPDTQYF.

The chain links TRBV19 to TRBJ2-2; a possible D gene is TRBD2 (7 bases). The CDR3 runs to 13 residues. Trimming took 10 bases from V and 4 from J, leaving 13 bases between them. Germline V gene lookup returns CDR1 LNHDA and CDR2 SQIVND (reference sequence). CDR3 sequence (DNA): TGTGCCACGGGGGGCGGTGGCACCGGGGAGCTGTTTTTT. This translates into CATGGGGTGELFF.

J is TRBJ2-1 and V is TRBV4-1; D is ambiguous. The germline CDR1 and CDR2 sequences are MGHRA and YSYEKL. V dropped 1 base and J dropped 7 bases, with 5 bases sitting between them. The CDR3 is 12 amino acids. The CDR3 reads CASSQALNEQFF. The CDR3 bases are TGCGCCAGCAGCCAAGCTCTGAATGAGCAGTTCTTC.

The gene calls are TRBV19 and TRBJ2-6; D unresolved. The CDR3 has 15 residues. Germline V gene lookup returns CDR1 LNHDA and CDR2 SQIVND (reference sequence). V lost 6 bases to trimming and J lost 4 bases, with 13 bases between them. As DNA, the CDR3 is TGTGCCAGTAGGCCTTCGTTCGGGGGGGCCAACGTCCTGACTTTC. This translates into CASRPSFGGANVLTF.

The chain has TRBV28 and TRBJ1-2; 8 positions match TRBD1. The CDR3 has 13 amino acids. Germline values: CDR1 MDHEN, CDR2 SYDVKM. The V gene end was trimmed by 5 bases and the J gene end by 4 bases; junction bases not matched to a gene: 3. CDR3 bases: TGTGCCAGCAGTGACGGACAGGGCTATGGCTACACCTTC. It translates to CASSDGQGYGYTF.

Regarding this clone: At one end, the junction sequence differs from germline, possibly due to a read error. For the CDR3, the DNA is TGCGCCAGCAGCGAAGAGTCTAGCGCAAGCTCCTACAATGAGCAGTTCTTC. As protein: CASSEESSASSYNEQFF. The chain couples TRBV4-1 to TRBJ2-1; D is perhaps TRBD2 (6 bases). Germline lookup yields CDR1 MGHRA and CDR2 YSYEKL. The CDR3 consists of 17 residues.

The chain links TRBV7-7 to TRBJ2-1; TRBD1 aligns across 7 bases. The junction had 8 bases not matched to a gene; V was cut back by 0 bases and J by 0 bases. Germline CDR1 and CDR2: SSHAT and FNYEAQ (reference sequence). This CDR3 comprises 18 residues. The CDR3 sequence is CASSLAHSGQSSYNEQFF. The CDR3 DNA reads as TGTGCCAGCAGCTTAGCGCACTCGGGACAGAGCTCCTACAATGAGCAGTTCTTC.

The CDR3 nucleotides read TGTGCCAGCAGCCAGGATCCAAGGGGGAACACAGATACGCAGTATTTT. This encodes CASSQDPRGNTDTQYF. The chain carries TRBV9 and TRBJ2-3, with D maybe TRBD1 (6 bases). The V and J ends lost 4 bases and 2 bases respectively, with 17 bases between them. The length of the CDR3 is 16 residues. Germline assignment: CDR1 SGDLS and CDR2 YYNGEE.

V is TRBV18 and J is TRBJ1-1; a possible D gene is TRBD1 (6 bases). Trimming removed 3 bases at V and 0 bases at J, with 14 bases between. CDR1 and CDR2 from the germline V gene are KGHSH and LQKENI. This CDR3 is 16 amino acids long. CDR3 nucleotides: TGTGCCAGCTCACCCGCCCTATGGACAGTGAACACTGAAGCTTTCTTT. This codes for CASSPALWTVNTEAFF.

For the CDR3, the DNA is TGCGCCAGCAGCCCCCTTCAGCAGACACCCACAGATACGCAGTATTTT. Its protein product is CASSPLQQTPTDTQYF. The chain couples TRBV5-1 to TRBJ2-3, with D hard to call. CDR1 is SGHRS, CDR2 YFSETQ, per germline. The CDR3 has 16 amino acids. V shed 4 bases and J shed 2 bases, with 17 bases lying between them.

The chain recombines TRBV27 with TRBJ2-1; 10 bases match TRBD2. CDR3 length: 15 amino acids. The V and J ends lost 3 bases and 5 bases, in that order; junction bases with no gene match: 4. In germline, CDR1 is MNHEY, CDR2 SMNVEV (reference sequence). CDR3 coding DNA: TGTGCCAGCAGTTTTAAAGCGGGGGGGAACAATGAGCAGTTCTTC. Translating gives CASSFKAGGNNEQFF.

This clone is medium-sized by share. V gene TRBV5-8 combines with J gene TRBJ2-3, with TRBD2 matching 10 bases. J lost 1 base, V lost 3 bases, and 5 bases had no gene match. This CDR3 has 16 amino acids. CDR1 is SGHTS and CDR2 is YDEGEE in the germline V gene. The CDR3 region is CASSWSGTSGTDTQYF. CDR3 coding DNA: TGTGCCAGCAGCTGGTCCGGGACTAGCGGCACAGATACGCAGTATTTT.

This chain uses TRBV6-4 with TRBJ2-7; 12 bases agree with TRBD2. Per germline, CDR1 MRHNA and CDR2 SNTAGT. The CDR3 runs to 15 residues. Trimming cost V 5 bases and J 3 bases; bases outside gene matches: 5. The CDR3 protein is CASSQLAGGNYEQYF. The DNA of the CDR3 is TGTGCCAGCAGTCAACTAGCGGGAGGTAACTACGAGCAGTACTTC.

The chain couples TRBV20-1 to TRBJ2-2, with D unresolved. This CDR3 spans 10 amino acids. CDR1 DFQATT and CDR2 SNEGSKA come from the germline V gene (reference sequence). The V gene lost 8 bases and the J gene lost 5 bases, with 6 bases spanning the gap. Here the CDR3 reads CSPYTGELFF. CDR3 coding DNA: TGCAGTCCCTATACCGGGGAGCTGTTTTTT.

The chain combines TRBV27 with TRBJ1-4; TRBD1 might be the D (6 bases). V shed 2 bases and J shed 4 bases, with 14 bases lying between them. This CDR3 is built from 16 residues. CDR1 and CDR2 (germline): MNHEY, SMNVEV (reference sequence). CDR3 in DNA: TGTGCCAGCAGTTTAGACAGGCCCACCATTAATGAAAAACTGTTTTTT. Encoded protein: CASSLDRPTINEKLFF.

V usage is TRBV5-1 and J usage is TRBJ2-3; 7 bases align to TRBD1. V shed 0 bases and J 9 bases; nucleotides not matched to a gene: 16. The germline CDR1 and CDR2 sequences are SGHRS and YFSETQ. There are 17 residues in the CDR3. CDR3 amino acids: CASSLGGGGGSPNTQYF. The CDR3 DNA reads TGCGCCAGCAGCTTGGGAGGGGGCGGTGGGAGTCCGAACACGCAGTATTTT.

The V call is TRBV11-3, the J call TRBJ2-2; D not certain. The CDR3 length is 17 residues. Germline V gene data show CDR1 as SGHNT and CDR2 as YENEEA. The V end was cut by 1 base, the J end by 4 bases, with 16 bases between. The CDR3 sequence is CASSLAVSLGPTGELFF. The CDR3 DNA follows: TGTGCCAGCAGCTTAGCAGTCAGTCTAGGCCCCACCGGGGAGCTGTTTTTT.

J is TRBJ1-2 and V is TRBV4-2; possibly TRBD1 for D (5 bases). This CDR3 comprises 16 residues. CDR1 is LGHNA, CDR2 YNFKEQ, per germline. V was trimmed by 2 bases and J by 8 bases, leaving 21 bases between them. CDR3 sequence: CASSQRNRDSSRGYTF. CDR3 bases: TGTGCCAGCAGCCAACGAAACCGGGACTCTTCACGGGGCTACACCTTC.